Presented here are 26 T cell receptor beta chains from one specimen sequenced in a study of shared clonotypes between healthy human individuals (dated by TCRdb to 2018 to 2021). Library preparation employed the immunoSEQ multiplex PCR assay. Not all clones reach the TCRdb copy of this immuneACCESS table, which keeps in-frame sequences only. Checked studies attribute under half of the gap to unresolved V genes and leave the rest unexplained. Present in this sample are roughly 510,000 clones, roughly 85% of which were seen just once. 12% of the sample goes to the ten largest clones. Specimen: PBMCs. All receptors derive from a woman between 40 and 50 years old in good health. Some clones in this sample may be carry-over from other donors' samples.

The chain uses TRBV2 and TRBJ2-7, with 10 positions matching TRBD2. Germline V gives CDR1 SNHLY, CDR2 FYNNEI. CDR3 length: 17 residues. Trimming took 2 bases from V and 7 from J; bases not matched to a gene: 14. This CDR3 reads CASSERVWLAGVEEQYF. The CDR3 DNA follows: TGTGCCAGCAGTGAAAGGGTCTGGCTAGCGGGAGTTGAGGAGCAGTACTTC.

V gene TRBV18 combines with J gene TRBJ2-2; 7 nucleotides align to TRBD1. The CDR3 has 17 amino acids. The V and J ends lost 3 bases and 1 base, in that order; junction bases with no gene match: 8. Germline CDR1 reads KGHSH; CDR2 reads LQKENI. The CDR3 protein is CASSPYRGFRNTGELFF. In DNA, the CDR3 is TGTGCCAGCTCACCCTACAGGGGATTCAGGAACACCGGGGAGCTGTTTTTT.

Here the CDR3 DNA reads TGTGCCAGCAGCTCCCGGAGGGGGGGACAGACCCAGTACTTC. Protein sequence: CASSSRRGGQTQYF. The V call is TRBV5-4, the J call TRBJ2-5; D might be TRBD2 (7 bases). From germline, CDR1 is SGHNT and CDR2 YYREEE (reference sequence). V lost 3 bases and J lost 6, with 15 bases in between. This CDR3 is built from 14 residues.

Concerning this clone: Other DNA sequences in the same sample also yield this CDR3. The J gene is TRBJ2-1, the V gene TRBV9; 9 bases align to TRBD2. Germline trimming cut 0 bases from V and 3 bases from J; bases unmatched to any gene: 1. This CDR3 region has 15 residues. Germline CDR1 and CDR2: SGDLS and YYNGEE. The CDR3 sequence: CASSVGLAVYNEQFF. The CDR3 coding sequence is TGTGCCAGCAGCGTAGGACTAGCGGTCTACAATGAGCAGTTCTTC.

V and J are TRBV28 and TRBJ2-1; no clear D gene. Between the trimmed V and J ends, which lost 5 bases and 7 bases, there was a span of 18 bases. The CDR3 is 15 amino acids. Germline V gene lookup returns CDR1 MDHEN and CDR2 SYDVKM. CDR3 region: CASSPKADAFNEQFF. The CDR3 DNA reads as TGTGCCAGCAGTCCCAAGGCAGATGCTTTTAATGAGCAGTTCTTC.

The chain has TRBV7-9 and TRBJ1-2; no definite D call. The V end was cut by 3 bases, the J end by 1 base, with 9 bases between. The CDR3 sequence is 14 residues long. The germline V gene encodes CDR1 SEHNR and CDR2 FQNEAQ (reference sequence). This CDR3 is CASSFGGFNYGYTF. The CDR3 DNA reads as TGTGCCAGCAGCTTCGGCGGTTTTAACTATGGCTACACCTTC.

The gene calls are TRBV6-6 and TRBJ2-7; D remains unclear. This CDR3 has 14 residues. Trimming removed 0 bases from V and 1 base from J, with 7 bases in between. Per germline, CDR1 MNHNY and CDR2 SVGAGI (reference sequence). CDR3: CASSYSNSSYEQYF. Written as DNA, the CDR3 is TGTGCCAGCAGTTACTCGAACAGTTCCTACGAGCAGTACTTC.

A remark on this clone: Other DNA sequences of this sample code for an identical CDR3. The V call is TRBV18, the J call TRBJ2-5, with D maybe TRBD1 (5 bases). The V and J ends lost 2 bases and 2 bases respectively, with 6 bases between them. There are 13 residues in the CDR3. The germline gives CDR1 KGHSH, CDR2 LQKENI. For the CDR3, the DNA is TGTGCCAGCTCACCAGACAGTCAAGAGACCCAGTACTTC. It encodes CASSPDSQETQYF.

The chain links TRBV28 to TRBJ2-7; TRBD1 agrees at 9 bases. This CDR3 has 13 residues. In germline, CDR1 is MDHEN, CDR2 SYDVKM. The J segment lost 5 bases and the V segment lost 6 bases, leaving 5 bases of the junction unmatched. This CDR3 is CASSTGGHDEQYF. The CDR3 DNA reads TGTGCCAGCAGCACAGGGGGCCACGACGAGCAGTACTTC.

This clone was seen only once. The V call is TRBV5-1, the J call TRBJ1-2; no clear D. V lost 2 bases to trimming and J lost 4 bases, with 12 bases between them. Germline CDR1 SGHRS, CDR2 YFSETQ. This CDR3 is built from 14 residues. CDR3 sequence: CASSLSAPTYGYTF. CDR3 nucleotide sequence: TGCGCCAGCAGCTTATCGGCTCCCACCTATGGCTACACCTTC. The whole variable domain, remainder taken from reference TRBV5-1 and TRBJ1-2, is KAGVTQTPRYLIKTRGQQVTLSCSPISGHRSVSWYQQTPGQGLQFLFEYFSETQRNKGNFPGRFSGRQFSNSRSEMNVSTLELGDSALYLCASSLSAPTYGYTFGSGTRLTVV.

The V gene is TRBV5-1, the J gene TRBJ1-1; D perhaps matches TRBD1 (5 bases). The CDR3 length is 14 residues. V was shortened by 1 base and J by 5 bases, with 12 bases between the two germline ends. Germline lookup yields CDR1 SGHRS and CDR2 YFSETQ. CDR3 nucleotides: TGCGCCAGCAGCTTGTCCGGCGCAGGGACTGAAGCTTTCTTT. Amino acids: CASSLSGAGTEAFF.

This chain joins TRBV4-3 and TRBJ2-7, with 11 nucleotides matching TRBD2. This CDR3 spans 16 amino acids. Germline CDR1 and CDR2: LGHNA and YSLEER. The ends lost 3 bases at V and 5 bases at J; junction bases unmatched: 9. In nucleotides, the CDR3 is TGCGCCAGCAGCCACCAACTAGCGGGAGCCGGCCACGAGCAGTACTTC. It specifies CASSHQLAGAGHEQYF.

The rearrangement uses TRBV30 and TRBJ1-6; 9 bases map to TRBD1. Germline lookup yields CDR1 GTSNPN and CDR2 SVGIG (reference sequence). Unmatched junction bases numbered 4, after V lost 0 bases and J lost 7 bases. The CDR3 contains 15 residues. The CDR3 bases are TGTGCCTGGAGTGTACAGGGGGCCAGCAATTCACCCCTCCACTTT. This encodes CAWSVQGASNSPLHF. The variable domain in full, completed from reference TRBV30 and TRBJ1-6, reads SQTIHQWPATLVQPVGSPLSLECTVEGTSNPNLYWYRQAAGRGLQLLFYSVGIGQISSEVPQNLSASRPQDRQFILSSKKLLLSDSGFYLCAWSVQGASNSPLHFGNGTRLTVT.

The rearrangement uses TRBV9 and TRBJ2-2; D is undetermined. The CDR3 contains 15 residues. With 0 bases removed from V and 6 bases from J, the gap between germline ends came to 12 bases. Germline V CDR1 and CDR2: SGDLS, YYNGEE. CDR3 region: CASSVATVLAGELFF. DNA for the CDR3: TGTGCCAGCAGCGTAGCTACGGTTTTAGCCGGGGAGCTGTTTTTT.

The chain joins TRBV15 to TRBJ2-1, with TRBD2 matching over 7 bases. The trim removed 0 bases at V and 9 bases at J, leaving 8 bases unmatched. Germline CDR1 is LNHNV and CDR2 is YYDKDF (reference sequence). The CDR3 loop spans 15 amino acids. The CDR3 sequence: CATSRDLPGGGEQFF. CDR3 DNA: TGTGCCACCAGCAGAGATCTCCCTGGGGGGGGTGAGCAGTTCTTC.

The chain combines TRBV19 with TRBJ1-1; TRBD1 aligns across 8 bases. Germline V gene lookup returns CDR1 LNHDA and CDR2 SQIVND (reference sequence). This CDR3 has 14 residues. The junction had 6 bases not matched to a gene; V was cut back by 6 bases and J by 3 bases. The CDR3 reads CASSPTGVDTEAFF. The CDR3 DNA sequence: TGTGCCAGTAGCCCGACAGGGGTGGACACTGAAGCTTTCTTT.

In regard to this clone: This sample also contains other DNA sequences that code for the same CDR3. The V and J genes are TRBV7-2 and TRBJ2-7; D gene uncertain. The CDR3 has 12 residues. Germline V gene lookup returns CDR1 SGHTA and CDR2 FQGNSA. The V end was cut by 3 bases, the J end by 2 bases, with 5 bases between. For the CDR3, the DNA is TGTGCCAGCAGCTTTTCTCCCTACGAGCAGTACTTC. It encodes CASSFSPYEQYF.

DNA of the CDR3: TGTGCCAGCAGCTTAGGACACGAGCAGTACTTC. This translates into CASSLGHEQYF. The J gene is TRBJ2-7, the V gene TRBV11-2; D unresolved. Germline loops: CDR1 SGHAT, CDR2 FQNNGV. This CDR3 spans 11 amino acids. The germline V and J ends were trimmed by 1 base and 5 bases, with 3 bases remaining between them.

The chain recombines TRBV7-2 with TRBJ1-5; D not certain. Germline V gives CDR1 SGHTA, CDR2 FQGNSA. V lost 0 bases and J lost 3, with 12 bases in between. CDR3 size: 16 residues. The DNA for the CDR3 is TGTGCCAGCAGCTTAGCTCCCCCCTGGGACAATCAGCCCCAGCATTTT. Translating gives CASSLAPPWDNQPQHF.

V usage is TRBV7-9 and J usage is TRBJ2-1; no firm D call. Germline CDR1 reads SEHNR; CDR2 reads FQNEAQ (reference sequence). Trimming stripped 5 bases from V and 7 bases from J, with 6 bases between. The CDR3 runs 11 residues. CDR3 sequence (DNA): TGTGCCAGCAGCCCGGTGAATGAGCAGTTCTTC. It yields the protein CASSPVNEQFF.

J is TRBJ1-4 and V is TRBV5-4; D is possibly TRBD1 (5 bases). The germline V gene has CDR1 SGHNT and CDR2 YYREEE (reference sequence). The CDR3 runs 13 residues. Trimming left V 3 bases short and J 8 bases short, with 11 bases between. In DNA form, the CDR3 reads TGTGCCAGCAGCTGGATGGGGGGGGAAAAACTGTTTTTT. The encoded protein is CASSWMGGEKLFF.

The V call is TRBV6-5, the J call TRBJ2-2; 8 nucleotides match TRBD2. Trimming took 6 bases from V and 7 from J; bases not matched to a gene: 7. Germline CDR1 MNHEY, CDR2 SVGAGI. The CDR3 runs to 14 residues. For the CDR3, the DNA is TGTGCCAGCAGCCCCGGGACTAGGGTCGGGGAGCTGTTTTTT. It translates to CASSPGTRVGELFF.

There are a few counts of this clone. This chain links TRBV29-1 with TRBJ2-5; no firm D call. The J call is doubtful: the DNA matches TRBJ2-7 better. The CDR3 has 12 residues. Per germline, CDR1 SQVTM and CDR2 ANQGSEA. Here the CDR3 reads CSVGPNAYEQYF. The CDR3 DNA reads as TGCAGCGTTGGTCCTAACGCCTACGAGCAGTACTTC.

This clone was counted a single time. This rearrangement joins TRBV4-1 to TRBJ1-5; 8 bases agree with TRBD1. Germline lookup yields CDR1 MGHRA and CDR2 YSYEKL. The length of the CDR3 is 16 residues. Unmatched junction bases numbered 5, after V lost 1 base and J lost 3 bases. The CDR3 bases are TGCGCCAGCAGCCAAGGGAGGACAGGGACCAATCAGCCCCAGCATTTT. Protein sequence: CASSQGRTGTNQPQHF.

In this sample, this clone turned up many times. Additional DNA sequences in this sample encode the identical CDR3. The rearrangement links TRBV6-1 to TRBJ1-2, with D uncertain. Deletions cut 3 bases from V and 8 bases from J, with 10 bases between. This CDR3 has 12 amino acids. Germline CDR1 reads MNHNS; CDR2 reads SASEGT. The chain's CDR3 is CASSEAGRGYTF. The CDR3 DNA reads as TGTGCCAGCAGTGAGGCAGGCCGGGGCTACACCTTC.

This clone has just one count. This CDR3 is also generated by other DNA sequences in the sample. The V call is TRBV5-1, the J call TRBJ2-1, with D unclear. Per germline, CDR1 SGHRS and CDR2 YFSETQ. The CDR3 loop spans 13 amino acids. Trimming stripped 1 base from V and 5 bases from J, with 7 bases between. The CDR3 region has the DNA TGCGCCAGCAGCTTGAGCAGAAACAATGAGCAGTTCTTC. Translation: CASSLSRNNEQFF.